Listed below are T cell receptor beta chains from one sample, sequenced in a study of blood T cell repertoires in COVID-19. Repertoires were generated with immunoSEQ multiplex PCR, while TCRdb's copy carries only in-frame clones and drops some. The repertoire holds under 300,000 clones, with roughly nine tenths as singletons. The sample was PBMCs or T cells enriched from blood (not recorded which). All receptors come from a woman in her thirties or forties who had recovered from COVID-19. Each CDR3 is given with its conserved first and last residue. The D gene is left open where the match is weak. Size values are once, few and many counts, or a class for expanded clones, and some rows have none.

TRBJ2-3 | TRBV2 | TRBD1 | NA | TGTGCCAGCAGTGTTGGACAGGGTGGTTTGGCGCAGTATTTT | CASSVGQGGLAQYF
TRBJ2-1 | TRBV18 | NA | NA | TGTGCCAGCTCACCACCGGGGCTGACCGCCTACAATGAGCAGTTCTTC | CASSPPGLTAYNEQFF
TRBJ2-7 | TRBV4-1 | NA | NA | TGCGCCAGCAGCCTTGTGACAGGTAGCTCCTACGAGCAGTACTTC | CASSLVTGSSYEQYF
TRBJ1-1 | TRBV7-9 | NA | once | TGTGCCAGCAGCTTATCAGGGGCTCGAGGCACTGAAGCTTTCTTT | CASSLSGARGTEAFF
TRBJ1-4 | TRBV6-5 | NA | NA | TGTGCCAGCAGTTCGCGAAAGACAGGCCGTAATGAAAAACTGTTTTTT | CASSSRKTGRNEKLFF
TRBJ1-6 | TRBV2 | NA | NA | TGTGCCAGCAGTGAAATTTTTCAACATTCCCTCCACTTT | CASSEIFQHSLHF
TRBJ1-6 | TRBV2 | NA | NA | TGTGCCAGCAGTGGACAAAGCGGATCACCCCTCCACTTT | CASSGQSGSPLHF
TRBJ1-1 | TRBV11-3 | NA | NA | TGTGCCAGCAGCTTAGATTCTCGCGTTGGGAACACTGAAGCTTTCTTT | CASSLDSRVGNTEAFF
TRBJ2-2 | TRBV7-2 | NA | NA | TGTGCCAGCAGCTTAGGCAGGGCCACCACCGGGGAGCTGTTTTTT | CASSLGRATTGELFF
TRBJ2-1 | TRBV6-5 | NA | NA | TGTGCCAGCAGCTACCCCGGGGTGAATGAGCAGTTCTTC | CASSYPGVNEQFF
TRBJ2-1 | TRBV14 | TRBD2 | NA | TGTGCCAGCAGCCGCGGGACTAGCGTGGCCAATGAGCAGTTCTTC | CASSRGTSVANEQFF
TRBJ1-2 | TRBV6-5 | TRBD1 | NA | TGTGCCAGCAGTTACTTCGGACAGGGAGGTGGCTACACCTTC | CASSYFGQGGGYTF
TRBJ1-1 | TRBV7-2 | TRBD1 | NA | TGTGCCAGCAGCATCGATAGGGGGCGTAATGAAGCTTTCTTT | CASSIDRGRNEAFF
TRBJ1-1 | TRBV7-2 | TRBD1 | NA | TGTGCCAGCAGCCCCAACGACAGGGGGCGATTGAACACTGAAGCTTTCTTT | CASSPNDRGRLNTEAFF
TRBJ1-1 | TRBV7-9 | TRBD1 | NA | TGTGCCAGCAGCGCTAACAGGGGAACTGAAGCTTTCTTT | CASSANRGTEAFF
TRBJ2-3 | TRBV18 | NA | NA | TGTGCCAGCTCGCAAAGCATGGTAGATACGCAGTATTTT | CASSQSMVDTQYF
TRBJ2-1 | TRBV30 | NA | once | TGTGCCTGGAACCGGGGGACGGCCAATGAGCAGTTCTTC | CAWNRGTANEQFF
TRBJ2-5 | TRBV5-1 | TRBD2 | once | TGCGCCAGCAGCTATTACCGGACTAGCGGGGAGAGGGAGACCCAGTACTTC | CASSYYRTSGERETQYF
TRBJ1-2 | TRBV7-2 | NA | NA | TGTGCCAGCAGCTCGAGGCAGGGAGGCAACTATGGCTACACCTTC | CASSSRQGGNYGYTF
TRBJ2-7 | TRBV4-2 | NA | NA | TGTGCCAGCAGCCAAGACCTGGACAGCCGAGGTGGCTCCTACGAGCAGTACTTC | CASSQDLDSRGGSYEQYF
TRBJ1-3 | TRBV5-4 | NA | NA | TGTGCCAGCAGCTTCAGGGGCGCTGGAAACACCATATATTTT | CASSFRGAGNTIYF
TRBJ1-2 | TRBV4-2 | NA | NA | TGTGCCAGCAGCCAAGTAGGGCAGCGGGTAGGCTACACCTTC | CASSQVGQRVGYTF
TRBJ2-7 | TRBV7-9 | NA | few | TGTGCCAGCAGCTTCGGAGGGTCCATCTACGAGCAGTACTTC | CASSFGGSIYEQYF
TRBJ2-7 | TRBV2 | TRBD1 | NA | TGTGCCAGCAGCAACCCGTCGGGGCTCGGACAGGGCGTCTGGCGGGGAACCTACGAGCAGTACTTC | CASSNPSGLGQGVWRGTYEQYF
TRBJ1-3 | TRBV30 | NA | NA | TGTGCCTGGAGTGTACGGAGTCCCATATATTTT | CAWSVRSPIYF
TRBJ2-7 | TRBV19 | NA | NA | TGTGCCAGTAGTAGGTCCCGGGACATCTACGAGCAGTACTTC | CASSRSRDIYEQYF